These 25 T cell receptor beta chains were sequenced from one sample in a study of blood T cell repertoires in COVID-19. Using immunoSEQ multiplex PCR, the repertoire was profiled, and TCRdb retains in-frame clones only, with some absent. The sample has roughly 32,000 clones; 90% to 95% are singletons. The sequenced sample consisted of peripheral blood. All receptors derive from a human donor with active COVID-19. The donor label of this sample is uncertain.

The chain employs TRBV9 and TRBJ2-7; 14 bases agree with TRBD2. Trimming took 3 bases from V and 5 from J; bases not matched to a gene: 7. CDR1 is SGDLS, CDR2 YYNGEE, per germline. CDR3 length: 16 residues. The CDR3 here is CASSDQTSGGADEQYF. The DNA of the CDR3 is TGTGCCAGCAGCGACCAGACTAGCGGGGGGGCCGACGAGCAGTACTTC. Combining the CDR3 with reference TRBV9 and TRBJ2-7 gives the whole variable domain DSGVTQTPKHLITATGQRVTLRCSPRSGDLSVYWYQQSLDQGLQFLIQYYNGEERAKGNILERFSAQQFPDLHSELNLSSLELGDSALYFCASSDQTSGGADEQYFGPGTRLTVT.

The chain has TRBV20-1 and TRBJ2-1; TRBD2 agrees at 10 bases. This CDR3 is 16 amino acids long. Germline CDR1 is DFQATT and CDR2 is SNEGSKA (reference sequence). The ends lost 3 bases at V and 4 bases at J; junction bases unmatched: 9. This CDR3 is CSASSPTSGPYNEQFF. The CDR3 region has the DNA TGCAGTGCTAGTTCCCCGACTAGCGGGCCTTACAATGAGCAGTTCTTC.

This chain connects TRBV6-2 or TRBV6-3 to TRBJ1-5; 7 bases fit TRBD1. The CDR3 length is 16 residues. CDR1 MNHEY and CDR2 SVGEGT come from the germline V gene. Germline trimming cut 2 bases from V and 0 bases from J; bases unmatched to any gene: 4. DNA for the CDR3: TGTGCCAGCAGTTACCCAGGACAGGCTAGCAATCAGCCCCAGCATTTT. Translated, it gives CASSYPGQASNQPQHF.

The CDR3: CASSPGSSGVQETQYF. CDR3 bases: TGTGCCAGCTCACCAGGGTCTAGCGGAGTCCAAGAGACCCAGTACTTC. This rearrangement joins TRBV18 to TRBJ2-5, with TRBD2 identical over 7 bases. The CDR3 is 16 residues long. The junction had 7 bases not matched to a gene; V was cut back by 2 bases and J by 1 base. Germline CDR1 reads KGHSH; CDR2 reads LQKENI. The variable domain in full, completed from reference TRBV18 and TRBJ2-5, reads NAGVMQNPRHLVRRRGQEARLRCSPMKGHSHVYWYRQLPEEGLKFMVYLQKENIIDESGMPKERFSAEFPKEGPSILRIQQVVRGDSAAYFCASSPGSSGVQETQYFGPGTRLLVL.

The rearrangement links TRBV19 to TRBJ2-1; TRBD1 aligns across 7 bases. Germline loops: CDR1 LNHDA, CDR2 SQIVND (reference sequence). After removal of 8 bases from V and 9 bases from J, the junction contained 10 bases not matched to a gene. The CDR3 is 13 residues long. The CDR3 sequence is CASSRQGGGEQFF. The DNA of the CDR3 is TGTGCCAGTTCTCGACAGGGTGGCGGTGAGCAGTTCTTC.

V is TRBV7-2 and J is TRBJ1-2, with D tentatively TRBD1 (6 bases). CDR3 length: 17 amino acids. V gave up 1 base and J gave up 0 bases, with 15 bases separating them. Germline CDR1 is SGHTA and CDR2 is FQGNSA. CDR3 nucleotides: TGTGCCAGCAGCTTAGGGCCGGGGACATTAGCTAACTATGGCTACACCTTC. The encoded protein is CASSLGPGTLANYGYTF.

This chain connects TRBV15 to TRBJ2-7; 9 nucleotides agree with TRBD2. This CDR3 is built from 16 residues. Germline loops: CDR1 LNHNV, CDR2 YYDKDF (reference sequence). Trimming took 0 bases from V and 0 from J; bases not matched to a gene: 3. CDR3 residues: CATSRDLSGSSYEQYF. As DNA, the CDR3 is TGTGCCACCAGCAGAGATCTTAGCGGGAGCTCCTACGAGCAGTACTTC.

The chain couples TRBV4-2 to TRBJ2-2; 10 bases line up with TRBD2. CDR1 is LGHNA and CDR2 is YNFKEQ in the germline V gene. This CDR3 spans 16 amino acids. Unmatched junction bases numbered 5, after V lost 0 bases and J lost 7 bases. The DNA for the CDR3 is TGTGCCAGCAGCCAAGAAGCGGGAGGGCCGGGCGGGGAGCTGTTTTTT. Protein sequence: CASSQEAGGPGGELFF.

The V gene is TRBV9, the J gene TRBJ1-5; tentative D call: TRBD1 (6 bases). The V end was cut by 3 bases, the J end by 11 bases, with 12 bases between. The germline CDR1 and CDR2 sequences are SGDLS and YYNGEE. CDR3 length equals 12 residues. In DNA, the CDR3 is TGTGCCAGCAGCGGACTATCAGGGGCCCAGCATTTT. Its protein product is CASSGLSGAQHF.

A single count supports this clone. The rearrangement uses TRBV19 and TRBJ1-4; 8 nucleotides align to TRBD1. The CDR3 has 15 residues. CDR1 is LNHDA, CDR2 SQIVND, per germline (reference sequence). With 3 bases clipped from V and 4 bases from J, the junction kept 4 bases outside the gene matches. In nucleotides, the CDR3 is TGTGCCAGTAGTATGAGGGGACAGGTTAATGAAAAACTGTTTTTT. This encodes CASSMRGQVNEKLFF. Looking up the rest from reference TRBV19 and TRBJ1-4 gives the full variable domain: DGGITQSPKYLFRKEGQNVTLSCEQNLNHDAMYWYRQDPGQGLRLIYYSQIVNDFQKGDIAEGYSVSREKKESFPLTVTSAQKNPTAFYLCASSMRGQVNEKLFFGSGTQLSVL.

V usage is TRBV7-7 and J usage is TRBJ2-3; D gene ambiguous. Trimming took 2 bases from V and 2 from J, leaving 5 bases between them. The CDR3 has 13 residues. The germline V gene has CDR1 SSHAT and CDR2 FNYEAQ (reference sequence). The CDR3 loop reads CASSLTDTDTQYF. The CDR3 DNA reads as TGTGCCAGCAGCTTAACAGACACAGATACGCAGTATTTT.

The J gene is TRBJ2-7, the V gene TRBV5-1, with D perhaps TRBD2 (6 bases). There are 14 residues in the CDR3. Germline lookup yields CDR1 SGHRS and CDR2 YFSETQ. Trimming took 0 bases from V and 2 from J, leaving 9 bases between them. The DNA for the CDR3 is TGCGCCAGCAGCTTGGAGTGGGGGGCCTACGAGCAGTACTTC. Residues: CASSLEWGAYEQYF.

The rearrangement uses TRBV5-1 and TRBJ2-1; 8 bases align to TRBD2. CDR3 length: 16 amino acids. Germline trimming cut 0 bases from V and 4 bases from J; bases unmatched to any gene: 6. CDR1 is SGHRS and CDR2 is YFSETQ in the germline V gene. CDR3 sequence (DNA): TGCGCCAGCAGCTTGGAGGAACTAGCGGTATACAATGAGCAGTTCTTC. This sequence encodes CASSLEELAVYNEQFF.

This rearrangement joins TRBV7-6 to TRBJ2-1; 14 nucleotides match TRBD2. CDR3 length: 16 residues. Per germline, CDR1 SGHVS and CDR2 FNYEAQ. The J segment lost 7 bases and the V segment lost 1 base, leaving 3 bases of the junction unmatched. The CDR3 region is CASSLGTSGRMNEQFF. The CDR3 region has the DNA TGTGCCAGCAGCTTAGGGACTAGCGGGAGGATGAATGAGCAGTTCTTC. The full variable domain, in which reference TRBV7-6 and TRBJ2-1 provide the parts outside the CDR3, is GAGVSQSPRYKVTKRGQDVALRCDPISGHVSLYWYRQALGQGPEFLTYFNYEAQQDKSGLPNDRFSAERPEGSISTLTIQRTEQRDSAMYRCASSLGTSGRMNEQFFGPGTRLTVL.

This clone has a single count. The J gene is TRBJ1-3, the V gene TRBV6-2 or TRBV6-3; no clear D gene. V was pared by 2 bases and J by 4 bases, with 12 bases between. The germline CDR1 and CDR2 sequences are MNHEY and SVGEGT. This CDR3 has 15 amino acids. CDR3: CASSYAGLSGNTIYF. CDR3 DNA sequence: TGTGCCAGCAGTTACGCCGGACTATCGGGAAACACCATATATTTT.

The chain links TRBV15 to TRBJ2-5, with D perhaps matching TRBD2 (6 bases). V was clipped by 9 bases and J by 3 bases, with 17 bases between them. The CDR3 has 14 residues. Per germline, CDR1 LNHNV and CDR2 YYDKDF (reference sequence). CDR3 loop: CATAPGLAEETQYF. The CDR3 DNA sequence: TGTGCCACAGCCCCGGGGTTAGCGGAAGAGACCCAGTACTTC.

The V call is TRBV10-3, the J call TRBJ1-1, with D maybe TRBD1 (6 bases). Trimming cost V 0 bases and J 1 base, with 9 bases left between them. This CDR3 region has 15 residues. The germline gives CDR1 ENHRY, CDR2 SYGVKD. The CDR3 region has the DNA TGTGCCATCAGTGAGTCGAGGGGGACGAACACTGAAGCTTTCTTT. It translates to CAISESRGTNTEAFF.

The chain employs TRBV5-1 and TRBJ2-3, with TRBD2 matching over 10 bases. The germline V gene has CDR1 SGHRS and CDR2 YFSETQ. The CDR3 totals 19 residues. The V segment lost 1 base and the J segment 2 bases; nucleotides outside the gene matches: 13. Written as DNA, the CDR3 is TGCGCCAGCAGCTTGCGAACTAGCGGGATACGGGGACCCACAGATACGCAGTATTTT. The encoded protein is CASSLRTSGIRGPTDTQYF.

This clone was recorded once. The rearrangement uses TRBV6-1 and TRBJ1-5; 12 bases fit TRBD1. With V trimmed by 4 bases and J by 1 base, 14 bases remained unmatched. Germline V gene sequence: CDR1 MNHNS, CDR2 SASEGT. The CDR3 length is 20 residues. The CDR3 DNA reads TGTGCCAGCAGTGTCCCGGGACAGGGGGCGTTCTCCCAGAGCAATCAGCCCCAGCATTTT. Residues: CASSVPGQGAFSQSNQPQHF.

In its sample, this clone was seen once. V gene TRBV5-6 combines with J gene TRBJ2-3, with 9 bases lining up with TRBD2. The germline gives CDR1 SGHDT, CDR2 YYEEEE. The CDR3 runs to 16 residues. V shed 1 base, J shed 7 bases, and the junction held 10 bases outside the gene matches. CDR3 amino acids: CASSLSDSGRRNTQYF. The DNA for the CDR3 is TGTGCCAGCAGCTTGAGTGATAGCGGGAGACGGAATACGCAGTATTTT.

The chain combines TRBV9 with TRBJ2-3, with 7 positions matching TRBD2. The CDR3 sequence is 14 residues long. Trimming cost V 0 bases and J 9 bases; bases outside gene matches: 7. The germline CDR1 and CDR2 sequences are SGDLS and YYNGEE. CDR3 bases: TGTGCCAGCAGCGTAGGGGCGGGGGAGGTCACGCAGTATTTT. Its translation: CASSVGAGEVTQYF.

The chain employs TRBV5-6 and TRBJ2-7, with 10 bases matching TRBD1. The CDR3 spans 15 residues. Trimming at V came to 0 bases and at J to 6 bases, leaving 6 bases not matched to a gene. Per the germline V gene, CDR1 is SGHDT and CDR2 is YYEEEE. The CDR3 nucleotides are TGTGCCAGCAGCTTGGTGGACAGGGGGACTAGCGAGCAGTACTTC. The encoded protein is CASSLVDRGTSEQYF.

V gene TRBV14 combines with J gene TRBJ2-5, with D perhaps matching TRBD2 (6 bases). Germline assignment: CDR1 SGHDN and CDR2 FVKESK. The CDR3 length is 16 residues. Trimming pared 4 bases from V and 2 bases from J, leaving 17 bases between. CDR3 in amino acids: CASSPPGPGGQETQYF. In DNA form, the CDR3 reads TGTGCCAGCAGCCCACCGGGCCCCGGGGGACAAGAGACCCAGTACTTC.

This rearrangement joins TRBV30 to TRBJ2-1; D might be TRBD1 (5 bases). The CDR3 length is 19 residues. CDR1 is GTSNPN, CDR2 SVGIG, per germline (reference sequence). Trimming took 1 base from V and 3 from J, leaving 25 bases between them. The CDR3 bases are TGTGCCTGGAGTGCCCGGACAACCGCAACCATCATCGGCTACAATGAGCAGTTCTTC. Its translation is CAWSARTTATIIGYNEQFF.

The J gene is TRBJ2-1, the V gene TRBV7-2; 10 bases are shared with TRBD2. Germline CDR1 reads SGHTA; CDR2 reads FQGNSA. Trimming cost V 5 bases and J 0 bases; bases outside gene matches: 7. The CDR3 contains 17 residues. The CDR3 bases are TGTGCCAGCAGCATAGAGGCTAGCGGGAGCTCCTACAATGAGCAGTTCTTC. It encodes CASSIEASGSSYNEQFF.